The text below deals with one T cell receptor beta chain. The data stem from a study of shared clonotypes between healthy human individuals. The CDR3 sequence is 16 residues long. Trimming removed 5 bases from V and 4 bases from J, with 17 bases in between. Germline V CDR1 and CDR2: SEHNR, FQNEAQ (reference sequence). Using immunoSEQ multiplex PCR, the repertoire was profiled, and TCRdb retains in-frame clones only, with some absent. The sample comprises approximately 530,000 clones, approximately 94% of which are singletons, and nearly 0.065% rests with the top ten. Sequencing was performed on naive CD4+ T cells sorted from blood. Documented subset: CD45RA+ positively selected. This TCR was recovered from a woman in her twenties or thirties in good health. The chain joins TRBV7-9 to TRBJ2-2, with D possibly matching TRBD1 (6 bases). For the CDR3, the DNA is TGTGCCAGCAGCCGGTACCGGGACAAGGGCACCGGGGAGCTGTTTTTT. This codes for CASSRYRDKGTGELFF.